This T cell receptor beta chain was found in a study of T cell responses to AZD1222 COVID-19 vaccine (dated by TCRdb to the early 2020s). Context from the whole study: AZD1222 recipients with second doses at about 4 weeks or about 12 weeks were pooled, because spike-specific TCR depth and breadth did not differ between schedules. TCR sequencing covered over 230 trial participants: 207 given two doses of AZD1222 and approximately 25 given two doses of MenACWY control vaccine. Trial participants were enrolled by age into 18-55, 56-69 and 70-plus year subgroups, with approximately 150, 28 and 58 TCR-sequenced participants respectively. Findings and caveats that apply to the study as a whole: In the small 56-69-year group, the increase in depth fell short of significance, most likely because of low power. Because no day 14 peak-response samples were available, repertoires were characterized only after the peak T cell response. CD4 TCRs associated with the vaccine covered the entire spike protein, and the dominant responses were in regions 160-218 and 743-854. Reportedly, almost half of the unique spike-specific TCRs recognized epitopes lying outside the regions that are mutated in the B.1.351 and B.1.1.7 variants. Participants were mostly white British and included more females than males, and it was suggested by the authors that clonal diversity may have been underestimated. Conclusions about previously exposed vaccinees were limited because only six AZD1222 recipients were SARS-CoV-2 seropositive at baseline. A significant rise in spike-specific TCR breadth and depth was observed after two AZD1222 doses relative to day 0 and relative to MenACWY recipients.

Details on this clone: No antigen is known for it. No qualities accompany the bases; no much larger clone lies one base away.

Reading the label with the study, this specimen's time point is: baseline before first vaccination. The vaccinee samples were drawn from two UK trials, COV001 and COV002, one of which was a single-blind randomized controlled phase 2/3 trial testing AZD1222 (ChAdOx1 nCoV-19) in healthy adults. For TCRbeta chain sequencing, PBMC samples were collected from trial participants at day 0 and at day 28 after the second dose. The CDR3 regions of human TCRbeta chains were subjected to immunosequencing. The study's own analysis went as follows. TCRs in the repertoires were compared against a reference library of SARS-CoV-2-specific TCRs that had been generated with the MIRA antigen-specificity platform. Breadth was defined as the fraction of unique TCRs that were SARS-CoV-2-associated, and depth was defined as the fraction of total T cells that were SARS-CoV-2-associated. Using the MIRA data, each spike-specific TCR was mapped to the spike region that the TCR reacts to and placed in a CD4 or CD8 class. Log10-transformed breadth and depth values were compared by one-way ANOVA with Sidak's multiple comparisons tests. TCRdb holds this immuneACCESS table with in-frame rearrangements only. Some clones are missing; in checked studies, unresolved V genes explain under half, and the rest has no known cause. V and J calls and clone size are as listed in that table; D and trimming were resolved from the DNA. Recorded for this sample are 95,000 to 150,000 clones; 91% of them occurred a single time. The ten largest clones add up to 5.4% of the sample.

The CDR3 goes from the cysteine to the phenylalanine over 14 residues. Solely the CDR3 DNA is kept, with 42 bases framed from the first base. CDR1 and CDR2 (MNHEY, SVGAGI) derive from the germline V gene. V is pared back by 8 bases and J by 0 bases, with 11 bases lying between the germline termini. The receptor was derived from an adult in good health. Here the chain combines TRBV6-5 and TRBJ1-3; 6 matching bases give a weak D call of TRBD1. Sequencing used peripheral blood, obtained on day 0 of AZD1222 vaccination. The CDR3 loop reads CASDDRNSGNTIYF. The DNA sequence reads TGTGCCAGCGACGACAGGAACTCTGGAAACACCATATATTTT.